A selection of T cell receptor beta chains follows, all from one sample in a study of blood T cell repertoires in COVID-19. Profiling relied on immunoSEQ multiplex PCR, and the TCRdb table lists in-frame clones only, not all of them. The table includes about 130,000 clones, about four fifths detected once. The sequenced sample was peripheral blood. These receptors all stem from a human donor in a cohort sampled during active COVID-19. Both conserved end residues are part of each CDR3. Fields, in order: J gene, clone size, D gene, V gene, CDR3 protein, CDR3 DNA. The D gene is left open where the match is weak. Rows give clone size only sometimes, using once, few, many, or a class for an expanded clone.

TRBJ2-2,.,.,TRBV12-3/TRBV12-4,CASTRYTGELFF,TGTGCCAGCACCCGGTACACCGGGGAGCTGTTTTTT
TRBJ1-2,.,.,TRBV29-1,CSVVPPLYGYTF,TGCAGCGTTGTACCCCCACTCTATGGCTACACCTTC
TRBJ2-3,once,TRBD1,TRBV18,CASSLDRGWADTQYF,TGTGCCAGCTCCCTAGACAGGGGCTGGGCAGATACGCAGTATTTT
TRBJ2-7,.,TRBD1,TRBV10-1,CASSGQAPPDEQYF,TGCGCCAGCAGCGGACAGGCACCTCCTGACGAGCAGTACTTC
TRBJ1-2,once,.,TRBV6-6,CASSYQRQSNYGYTF,TGTGCCAGCAGTTACCAGAGACAGAGCAACTATGGCTACACCTTC
TRBJ2-6,.,.,TRBV4-2,CASSPGFSGANVLTF,TGTGCCAGCAGCCCAGGGTTCTCTGGGGCCAACGTCCTGACTTTC
TRBJ2-7,.,TRBD1,TRBV5-1,CASSPGQGAFGGTYEQYF,TGCGCCAGCAGCCCAGGACAGGGGGCATTTGGAGGGACCTACGAGCAGTACTTC
TRBJ2-5,.,TRBD2,TRBV7-2,CASSKPGGARETQYF,TGTGCCAGCAGCAAACCCGGGGGGGCCCGCGAGACCCAGTACTTC
TRBJ2-1,.,.,TRBV20-1,CSAEIYNEQFF,TGCAGTGCCGAGATATACAATGAGCAGTTCTTC
TRBJ1-6,.,TRBD1,TRBV7-2,CASSRQGRSPLHF,TGTGCCAGCAGCCGACAGGGGAGGAGTCCCCTCCACTTT
TRBJ2-7,.,TRBD1,TRBV5-1,CASSSRDSPYEQYF,TGCGCCAGCAGCTCCCGGGACAGCCCCTACGAGCAGTACTTC
TRBJ1-3,.,TRBD1,TRBV27,CASSRLTGLGNTIYF,TGTGCCAGCAGCAGACTGACAGGGCTAGGAAACACCATATATTTT
TRBJ1-2,.,.,TRBV4-1,CASRSGGGNYGYTF,TGCGCCAGCAGATCCGGGGGGGGGAACTATGGCTACACCTTC
TRBJ1-4,.,TRBD1,TRBV30,CAGTTGTGISTNEKLFF,TGTGCCGGAACAACCGGGACAGGGATTTCCACTAATGAAAAACTGTTTTTT
TRBJ2-7,.,.,TRBV29-1,CSVTGRRSSYEQYF,TGCAGCGTTACCGGGCGGAGGAGCTCCTACGAGCAGTACTTC
TRBJ1-5,.,.,TRBV7-8,CASSLEQDNQPQHF,TGTGCCAGCAGCTTAGAGCAGGACAATCAGCCCCAGCATTTT
TRBJ2-3,once,.,TRBV4-1,CASSYEAGNQYF,TGCGCCAGCAGCTACGAGGCGGGAAACCAGTATTTT
TRBJ1-4,.,.,TRBV5-1,CASSPGGAEANEKLFF,TGCGCCAGCAGCCCCGGGGGGGCCGAGGCTAATGAAAAACTGTTTTTT
TRBJ1-6,few,TRBD1,TRBV19,CASTWGQNHNSPLHF,TGTGCCAGTACCTGGGGACAGAACCATAATTCACCCCTCCACTTT
TRBJ2-7,.,TRBD2,TRBV9,CASSATSGGFEQYF,TGTGCCAGCAGCGCCACTAGCGGGGGTTTCGAGCAGTACTTC
TRBJ1-5,.,TRBD1,TRBV6-5,CASSKQGAHQPQHF,TGTGCCAGCAGTAAACAGGGGGCACATCAGCCCCAGCATTTT
TRBJ2-7,.,TRBD1,TRBV7-9,CASSLGAGTGKRF,TGTGCCAGCAGCTTAGGGGCCGGGACAGGAAAACGCTTC
TRBJ2-7,.,TRBD1,TRBV6-6,CASSYPEGQGNEQYF,TGTGCCAGCAGTTACCCTGAGGGACAGGGAAACGAGCAGTACTTC
TRBJ1-2,.,.,TRBV19,CASTVDSALGYTF,TGTGCCAGTACTGTGGACAGTGCGCTTGGCTACACCTTC
TRBJ2-7,.,.,TRBV28,CASSSGAPPYEQYF,TGTGCCAGCAGTTCAGGGGCCCCGCCCTACGAGCAGTACTTC
TRBJ2-7,.,.,TRBV19,CASSITGSEQYF,TGTGCCAGTAGTATAACAGGGTCCGAGCAGTACTTC
TRBJ2-1,.,TRBD1,TRBV6-1,CASSEYGTGSYNEQFF,TGTGCCAGCAGCGAATATGGGACAGGCTCCTACAATGAGCAGTTCTTC
TRBJ1-1,.,TRBD1,TRBV7-9,CASSYSGTGMNTEAFF,TGTGCCAGCAGCTATAGCGGGACAGGGATGAACACTGAAGCTTTCTTT
TRBJ2-5,.,TRBD2,TRBV5-6,CASSKLAGGLGETQYF,TGTGCCAGCAGCAAACTAGCGGGGGGGCTGGGAGAGACCCAGTACTTC
TRBJ2-1,.,TRBD2,TRBV7-9,CASSNSGPLAGGGDEQFF,TGTGCCAGCAGCAACTCTGGACCGCTAGCGGGGGGGGGCGATGAGCAGTTCTTC
TRBJ1-3,.,.,TRBV24-1,CATTRQVFGNTIYF,TGTGCCACCACCAGACAGGTCTTTGGAAACACCATATATTTT
TRBJ2-1,.,TRBD2,TRBV5-1,CASSLVLAGGSYNEQFF,TGCGCCAGCAGCTTGGTACTAGCGGGGGGCTCCTACAATGAGCAGTTCTTC
TRBJ2-6,.,.,TRBV7-2,CASRSRLAGANVLTF,TGTGCCAGCAGATCAAGACTAGCTGGGGCCAACGTCCTGACTTTC
TRBJ1-6,.,TRBD1,TRBV27,CASSLRDRRAVGPYNSPLHF,TGTGCCAGCAGTTTACGGGACAGAAGAGCAGTTGGCCCCTATAATTCACCCCTCCACTTT
TRBJ1-6,.,.,TRBV5-1,CASSLSGEPNSPLHF,TGCGCCAGCAGCTTATCGGGGGAGCCGAATTCACCCCTCCACTTT
TRBJ1-6,.,.,TRBV6-5,CASSPRVGDSPLHF,TGTGCCAGCAGTCCCAGGGTGGGTGATTCACCCCTCCACTTT
TRBJ2-3,.,TRBD2,TRBV5-4,CASSSAGQRGGLDTQYF,TGTGCCAGCAGCTCGGCGGGTCAGCGGGGGGGCTTGGATACGCAGTATTTT
TRBJ1-2,.,.,TRBV15,CATFGQERGYTF,TGTGCCACCTTCGGACAAGAAAGGGGCTACACCTTC